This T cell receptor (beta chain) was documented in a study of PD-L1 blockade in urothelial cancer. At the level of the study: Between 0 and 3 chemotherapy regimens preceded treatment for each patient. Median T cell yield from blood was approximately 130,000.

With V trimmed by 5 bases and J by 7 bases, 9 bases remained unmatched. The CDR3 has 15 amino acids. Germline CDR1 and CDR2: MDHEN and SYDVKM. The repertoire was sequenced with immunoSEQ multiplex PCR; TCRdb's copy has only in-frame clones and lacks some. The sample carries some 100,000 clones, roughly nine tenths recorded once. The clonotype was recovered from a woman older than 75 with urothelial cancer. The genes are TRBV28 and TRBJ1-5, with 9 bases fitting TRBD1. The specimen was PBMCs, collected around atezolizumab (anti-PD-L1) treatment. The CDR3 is CASSDRDRDWQPQHF. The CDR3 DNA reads TGTGCCAGCAGTGACCGGGACAGGGACTGGCAGCCCCAGCATTTT.